Below, one TCR beta chain is given with its context. The antigen remains undetermined. This sample stems from a study of T cell responses to AZD1222 COVID-19 vaccine. The data were produced by immunoSEQ multiplex PCR, yet TCRdb's version contains in-frame clones alone and is incomplete. The table lists around 150,000 clones, 90% of them singletons, with roughly 3.2% in the top ten. Study observations and caveats: Clonal diversity may have been underestimated in mostly white British donors. Nearly half of unique spike-specific TCRs reportedly avoided B.1.351 and B.1.1.7 mutated regions. The span of vaccine-associated CD4 TCRs extended across spike, with dominance at 160-218 and 743-854.

The TCR originated in an adult who received the AZD1222 COVID-19 vaccine. This specimen was peripheral blood, taken 28 days after the second AZD1222 dose.

The CDR3 region is CAWSGGSNSPLHF. The CDR3 DNA reads as TGTGCCTGGAGTGGGGGGTCTAATTCACCCCTCCACTTT. The chain uses TRBV30 and TRBJ1-6, with D maybe TRBD1 (5 bases). Per the germline V gene, CDR1 is GTSNPN and CDR2 is SVGIG (reference sequence). With 1 base removed from V and 6 bases from J, the gap between germline ends came to 7 bases. The CDR3 runs to 13 residues.